The T cell receptor (beta chain) described here comes from a study of T cells in Graves' hyperthyroidism and ophthalmopathy. General study results and limits: Most thyroid clonotypes expanded above 0.001 appeared in blood too.

On the basis of clinical symptoms, serum thyroxine and TRAb, thyroid ultrasound and orbital computed tomography, diagnoses were made. Initially, at the first diagnosis of hyperthyroidism and before any ophthalmopathy symptoms, blood was sampled. Germline V gene data show CDR1 as KGHDR and CDR2 as SFDVKD. The CDR3 is 15 residues long. V lost 5 bases to trimming and J lost 3 bases, with 16 bases between them. Researchers amplified the TCR beta CDR3 regions from RNA transcripts. HTBI primers were used for first-round RT-PCR of the TCR CDR3. TCRdb called the multiplex PCR reads again in MiXCR, with one record for every CDR3 protein. The sample has approximately 620,000 distinct CDR3 sequences; over 11% are singletons. This clonotype came up a few times. The antigen is unknown.

The chain is built from TRBV24-1 and TRBJ2-7; TRBD1 or TRBD2 may be the D gene (6 bases each). This clonotype was sampled from a woman aged 25 to 45 with Graves' hyperthyroidism that later progressed to Graves' ophthalmopathy. The material sequenced was blood. This CDR3 reads CATSGGAGEIYEQYF. The CDR3 DNA follows: TGTGCCACCAGTGGGGGGGCAGGGGAGATCTACGAGCAGTACTTC.